The clone carrying this TCR beta chain was observed once. Its antigen is as yet unknown. This sample is part of a study of blood T cells in healthy people across ages. Regarding the study as a whole: The CMV status of each donor remained undetermined, and this could have confounded shifts in expanded clonotypes.

Drawing of peripheral blood yielded 8.5 to 10 milliliters from each donor. V lost 5 bases to trimming and J lost 5 bases; unmatched junction nucleotides: 14. This CDR3 contains 16 residues. Per germline, CDR1 ENHRY and CDR2 SYGVKD. The second PCR ran about 6 to 12 cycles with a sample-barcoded 5' primer and J-beta primers. The template-switch adaptor, which had 12 random nucleotides, put a tag on each cDNA molecule. TCRdb itself ran the 5' RACE reads through MiXCR, one entry per CDR3 protein. The sample includes about 650,000 distinct CDR3 sequences, about 50% of them seen just once. The sequencing sample was made of blood. The clonotype was recovered from a woman older than 75 in good health. The chain combines TRBV10-3 with TRBJ2-5, with 7 bases fitting TRBD1. The CDR3 is CAISPNTPGQSETQYF. For the CDR3, the DNA is TGTGCCATCAGTCCGAACACCCCGGGACAGAGCGAGACCCAGTACTTC.